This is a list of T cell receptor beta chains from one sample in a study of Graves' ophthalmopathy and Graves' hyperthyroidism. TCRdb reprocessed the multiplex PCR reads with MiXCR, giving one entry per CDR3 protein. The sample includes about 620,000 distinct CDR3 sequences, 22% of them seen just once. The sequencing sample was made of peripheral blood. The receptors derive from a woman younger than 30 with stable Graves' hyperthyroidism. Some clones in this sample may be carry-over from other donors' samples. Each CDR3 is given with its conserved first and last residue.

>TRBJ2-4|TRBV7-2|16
CASSLASAGAKNIQYF
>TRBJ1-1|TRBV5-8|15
CASVRGPVWNTEAFF
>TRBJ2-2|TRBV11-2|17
CASRTRYRGAGTGELFF
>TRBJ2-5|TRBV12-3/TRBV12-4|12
CASSSEGATQYF
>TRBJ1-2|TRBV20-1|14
CSARPTGSNYGYTF
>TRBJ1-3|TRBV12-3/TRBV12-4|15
CASSPNVQSRNTIYF
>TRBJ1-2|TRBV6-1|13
CASREQVNYGYTF
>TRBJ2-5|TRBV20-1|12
CSASTSGETQYF
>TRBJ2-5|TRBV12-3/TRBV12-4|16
CASSPVGSLPQETQYF
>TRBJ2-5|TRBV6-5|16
CASSYEAGGARETQYF
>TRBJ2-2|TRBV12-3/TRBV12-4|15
CASSIPGQGPGELFF
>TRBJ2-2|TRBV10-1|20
CASSELYLAGVTSNTGELFF
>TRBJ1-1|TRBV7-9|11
CASRGVTEACF
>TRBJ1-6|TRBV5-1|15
CASSPRGPYNSPLHF
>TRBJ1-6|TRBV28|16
CASSWLADSGPSPLHF
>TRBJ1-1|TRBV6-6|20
CASRSAGTGIGHYMNTEAFF
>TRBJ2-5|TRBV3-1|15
CASQQGYGTGETQYF
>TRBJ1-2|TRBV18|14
CASSPPWQNYGYTF
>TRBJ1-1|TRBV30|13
CAWSVRMNTEAFF
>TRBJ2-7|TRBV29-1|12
CSVGQGKREQYF
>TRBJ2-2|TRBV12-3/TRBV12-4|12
CASSFSSGELFF
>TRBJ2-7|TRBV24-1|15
CATSDGQGTVYEQYF
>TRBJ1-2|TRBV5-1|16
CASSLAPDRLNYGYTF
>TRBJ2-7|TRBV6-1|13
CASSVGPVNEQYF
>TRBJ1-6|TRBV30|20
CAWRGTADIGLSSYNSPLHF
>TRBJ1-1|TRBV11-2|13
CASSLVPGTEAFF
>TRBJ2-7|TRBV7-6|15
CASSSGGDRGYEQYF
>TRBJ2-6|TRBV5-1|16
CASSRRQGSGANVLTF
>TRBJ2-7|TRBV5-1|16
CASSLTPGTGLYEQYF
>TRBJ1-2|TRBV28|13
CASRTLWGSGYTF
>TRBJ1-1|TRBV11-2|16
CASSPGAFTMNTEAFF
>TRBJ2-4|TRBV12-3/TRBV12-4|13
CASSLQEGHIQYF
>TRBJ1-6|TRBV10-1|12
CASSEGNSPLHF
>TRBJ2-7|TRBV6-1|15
CATVPGIVNVYEQYF
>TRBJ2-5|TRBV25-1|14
CASSKQGAWETQYF
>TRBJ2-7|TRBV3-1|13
CASSSRRDYEQYF
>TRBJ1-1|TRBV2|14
CASSDQGASTEAFF
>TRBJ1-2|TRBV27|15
CASSFAPSQGYGYTF
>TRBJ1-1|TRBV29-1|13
CSVAFLLNTEAFF
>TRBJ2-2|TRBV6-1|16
CASSAVSGANTGELFF
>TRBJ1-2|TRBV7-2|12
CASSLELRGYTF
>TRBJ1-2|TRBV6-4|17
CASTRRQRIETNYGYTF
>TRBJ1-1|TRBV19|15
CASSASGALNTEAFF
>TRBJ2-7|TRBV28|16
CASSFTVGDRVYEQYF
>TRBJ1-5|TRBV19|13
CASSLRDNQPQHF
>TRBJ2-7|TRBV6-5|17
CASSYTPIAGGPNEQYF
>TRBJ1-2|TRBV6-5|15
CASSYGFSQNYGYTF
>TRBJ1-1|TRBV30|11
CAWSPDAEAFF
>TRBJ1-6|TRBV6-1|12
CASSLAASPLHF
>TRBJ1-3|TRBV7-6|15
CASSPMTASGNTIYF
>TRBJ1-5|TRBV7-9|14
CASSLLGVDQPQHF
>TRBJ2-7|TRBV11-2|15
CASRHPGQRVYEQYF
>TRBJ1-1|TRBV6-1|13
CANGQGINTEAFF
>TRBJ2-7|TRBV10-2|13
CASSDAVRGEQYF
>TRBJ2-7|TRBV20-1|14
CSARGPDSVYEQYF
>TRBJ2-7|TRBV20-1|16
CSARGVGGRDPYEQYF
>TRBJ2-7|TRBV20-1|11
CRADRGYEQYF
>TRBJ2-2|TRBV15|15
CATSRVRTSSGELFF
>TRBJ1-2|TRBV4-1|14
CASRPLGRNYGYTF
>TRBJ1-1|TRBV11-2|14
CASSLDRSAHEAFF